Below are 17 T cell receptor beta chains sequenced from a single sample in a study of cytomegalovirus exposure and HLA in healthy donors. Primers included in the PCR were 60 Vbeta and 13 Jbeta primers. The table came from immunoSEQ multiplex PCR; TCRdb's copy has only in-frame clones and leaves some out. The sample lists fewer than 250,000 clones; around 80% were seen once. Sequenced material: PBMCs. All receptors come from a woman in her thirties or forties in good health and CMV-seronegative.

The rearrangement links TRBV19 to TRBJ1-1, with D perhaps TRBD1 (6 bases). The CDR3 spans 13 residues. V was clipped by 3 bases and J by 3 bases, with 8 bases between them. Germline CDR1 and CDR2: LNHDA and SQIVND (reference sequence). For the CDR3, the DNA is TGTGCCAGTAGTATCTACAGGGACACTGAAGCTTTCTTT. Translation gives CASSIYRDTEAFF.

The chain links TRBV11-2 to TRBJ2-1, with 10 bases matching TRBD2. CDR1 and CDR2 (germline): SGHAT, FQNNGV. This CDR3 spans 17 amino acids. The V gene end was trimmed by 2 bases and the J gene end by 9 bases; junction bases not matched to a gene: 13. The CDR3 loop reads CASSLFLEREGLREQFF. The CDR3 nucleotides are TGTGCCAGCAGCTTATTTTTGGAGCGGGAGGGCCTTCGTGAGCAGTTCTTC. Looking up the rest from reference TRBV11-2 and TRBJ2-1 gives the full variable domain: EAGVAQSPRYKIIEKRQSVAFWCNPISGHATLYWYQQILGQGPKLLIQFQNNGVVDDSQLPKDRFSAERLKGVDSTLKIQPAKLEDSAVYLCASSLFLEREGLREQFFGPGTRLTVL.

This clone was counted once. V gene TRBV6-5 combines with J gene TRBJ1-6; 9 bases match TRBD1. Germline V gene lookup returns CDR1 MNHEY and CDR2 SVGAGI. V trimming: 6 bases; J trimming: 8 bases; junction bases outside the gene matches: 5. This CDR3 has 14 residues. CDR3: CASRTGTGHSPLHF. The DNA of the CDR3 is TGTGCCAGCAGAACCGGGACAGGGCATTCACCCCTCCACTTT.

This clone was counted a few times. V and J are TRBV9 and TRBJ1-2; TRBD1 matches 9 bases. J gave up 1 base and V 0 bases, and 7 bases lay outside the gene matches. Germline V gives CDR1 SGDLS, CDR2 YYNGEE. The CDR3 totals 17 residues. This CDR3 reads CASSVDPDRGGNYGYTF. The CDR3 DNA reads as TGTGCCAGCAGCGTAGACCCGGACAGGGGAGGTAACTATGGCTACACCTTC.

Of note for this clone: Other DNA sequences in this specimen translate into the identical CDR3. V gene TRBV9 combines with J gene TRBJ2-3; no definite D call. CDR3 size: 14 residues. Trimming shortened V by 3 bases and J by 0 bases, and 8 bases separated the two germline ends. Germline V lookup: CDR1 SGDLS, CDR2 YYNGEE. The CDR3 DNA is TGTGCCAGCAGCGGTAGCTTGAGCACAGATACGCAGTATTTT. It is translated as CASSGSLSTDTQYF.

J is TRBJ2-2 and V is TRBV2; no firm D call. CDR1 SNHLY and CDR2 FYNNEI come from the germline V gene. This CDR3 spans 14 amino acids. Trimming left V 6 bases short and J 1 base short, with 9 bases between. The CDR3 reads CASRVPENTGELFF. The DNA of the CDR3 is TGTGCCAGCAGGGTTCCAGAGAACACCGGGGAGCTGTTTTTT. The full variable domain, completed using reference TRBV2 and TRBJ2-2, is EPEVTQTPSHQVTQMGQEVILRCVPISNHLYFYWYRQILGQKVEFLVSFYNNEISEKSEIFDDQFSVERPDGSNFTLKIRSTKLEDSAMYFCASRVPENTGELFFGEGSRLTVL.

The chain is built from TRBV5-1 and TRBJ2-7; D may be TRBD2 (5 bases). The CDR3 loop spans 14 amino acids. V was cut by 0 bases and J by 2 bases, with 9 bases left in between. Per germline, CDR1 SGHRS and CDR2 YFSETQ. The CDR3 region is CASSLEASTYEQYF. In DNA form, the CDR3 reads TGCGCCAGCAGCTTGGAGGCTAGCACCTACGAGCAGTACTTC. Supplemented by reference TRBV5-1 and TRBJ2-7, the full variable domain reads KAGVTQTPRYLIKTRGQQVTLSCSPISGHRSVSWYQQTPGQGLQFLFEYFSETQRNKGNFPGRFSGRQFSNSRSEMNVSTLELGDSALYLCASSLEASTYEQYFGPGTRLTVT.

The rearrangement joins TRBV6-5 to TRBJ1-4; weak D call: TRBD1 (6 bases). Looked up from germline, CDR1 is MNHEY and CDR2 is SVGAGI. Trimming removed 0 bases at V and 8 bases at J, with 16 bases between. The CDR3 loop spans 16 amino acids. DNA of the CDR3: TGTGCCAGCAGTTACTCCCACCCGACAGGCGGAGAAAAACTGTTTTTT. Protein product: CASSYSHPTGGEKLFF.

This chain links TRBV11-3 with TRBJ2-1, with TRBD2 matching over 11 bases. The V gene end was trimmed by 2 bases and the J gene end by 6 bases; junction bases not matched to a gene: 0. In germline, CDR1 is SGHNT, CDR2 YENEEA. The CDR3 extends over 14 amino acids. CDR3 bases: TGTGCCAGCAGCTTACTAGCGGGGGGCAATGAGCAGTTCTTC. Translating it yields CASSLLAGGNEQFF.

The V gene is TRBV5-1, the J gene TRBJ2-6, with 9 positions matching TRBD1. The CDR3 covers 17 residues. The junction had 5 bases not matched to a gene; V was cut back by 4 bases and J by 0 bases. CDR1 and CDR2 (germline): SGHRS, YFSETQ. In DNA, the CDR3 is TGCGCCAGCAGCCCCGGGACAGGGCTCTCTGGGGCCAACGTCCTGACTTTC. Its protein product is CASSPGTGLSGANVLTF.

The chain employs TRBV15 and TRBJ2-7; 9 bases align to TRBD2. J lost 5 bases, V lost 4 bases, and 3 bases had no gene match. The CDR3 sequence is 13 residues long. Germline V lookup: CDR1 LNHNV, CDR2 YYDKDF (reference sequence). The CDR3 nucleotides are TGTGCCACCAGCACCGGACTAGCGAACGAGCAGTACGTC. It translates to CATSTGLANEQYV.

The chain links TRBV23-1 to TRBJ2-1; TRBD2 aligns across 9 bases. TRBV23-1 counts as an open reading frame of uncertain function. The CDR3 loop spans 16 amino acids. The junction had 16 bases not matched to a gene; V was cut back by 8 bases and J by 8 bases. This CDR3 is CASPDGIAGESDEQFF. The CDR3, as DNA: TGCGCCAGCCCCGATGGAATAGCGGGAGAAAGTGATGAGCAGTTCTTC.

The chain employs TRBV7-2 and TRBJ2-5; 9 bases map to TRBD2. TRBJ2-7 explains the end of the DNA better; the J call may be wrong. The CDR3 length is 15 residues. CDR1 and CDR2 (germline): SGHTA, FQGNSA. CDR3 coding DNA: TGTGCCAGCAGCTCATATAGCGGGAGCTTCTACGAGCAGTACTTC. Its protein product is CASSSYSGSFYEQYF.

V usage is TRBV6-1 and J usage is TRBJ2-5; 13 bases align to TRBD2. The CDR3 covers 15 residues. Germline CDR1 is MNHNS and CDR2 is SASEGT. V gave up 4 bases and J gave up 2 bases; unmatched junction bases: 1. The CDR3, as DNA: TGTGCCAGCAGTGTGACTAGCGGGAGGCAAGAGACCCAGTACTTC. This codes for CASSVTSGRQETQYF.

This chain joins TRBV7-2 and TRBJ2-1; 7 bases line up with TRBD2. The length of the CDR3 is 15 residues. Losses at the gene ends were 3 bases for V and 4 bases for J; bases not matched to a gene: 6. From germline, CDR1 is SGHTA and CDR2 FQGNSA. The CDR3 DNA follows: TGTGCCAGCAGCTTTTCGGGAGGCAGATACAATGAGCAGTTCTTC. Protein sequence: CASSFSGGRYNEQFF.

The V and J genes are TRBV6-5 and TRBJ2-5, with 8 bases aligning to TRBD1. The DNA end favors TRBJ2-7, so the J call may be wrong. This CDR3 contains 16 residues. Germline values: CDR1 MNHEY, CDR2 SVGAGI. CDR3 sequence (DNA): TGTGCCAGCAGTTCGTCCCCGGACAGGGTTTGGTACGAGCAGTACTTC. Encoded protein: CASSSSPDRVWYEQYF.

The chain employs TRBV6-5 and TRBJ1-2; D unresolved. V lost 8 bases and J 4 bases, leaving 20 bases between the germline ends. This CDR3 region has 15 residues. CDR1 and CDR2 from the germline V gene are MNHEY and SVGAGI. CDR3 region: CASGATTPGVYGYTF. The CDR3 DNA is TGTGCCAGCGGTGCAACCACTCCGGGAGTCTATGGCTACACCTTC.